This is a list of T cell receptor beta chains from one sample in a study of T cells in Graves' hyperthyroidism and ophthalmopathy. Via MiXCR, TCRdb re-called the multiplex PCR reads, giving one row per CDR3 protein. This table has 450,000 to 500,000 distinct CDR3 sequences, less than 25% appearing once. The sample was blood. All receptors come from a woman aged 65 to 85 with Graves' ophthalmopathy. CDR3s include the opening cysteine and the closing phenylalanine or tryptophan. A D gene is named only where the DNA matches it firmly. Some rows mark clone size as missing; the rest say once, few, many or name a class of expanded clone.

v_call: TRBV6-2/TRBV6-3; clone_size: once; j_call: TRBJ2-1; d_call: -; cdr3_aa: CASSRTGRDEQFF; cdr3_nt: TGTGCCAGCAGTCGAACAGGGAGGGATGAGCAGTTCTTC
v_call: TRBV11-3; clone_size: few; j_call: TRBJ2-3; d_call: TRBD2; cdr3_aa: CASSLGRGRAVDTQYF; cdr3_nt: TGTGCCAGCAGCTTAGGACGCGGGAGGGCCGTAGATACGCAGTATTTT
v_call: TRBV27; clone_size: -; j_call: TRBJ2-7; d_call: TRBD1; cdr3_aa: CASSLRYRGYEQYF; cdr3_nt: TGTGCCAGCAGTTTACGGTACAGGGGCTACGAGCAGTACTTC
v_call: TRBV29-1; clone_size: -; j_call: TRBJ2-2; d_call: -; cdr3_aa: CSVIQGNTGELFF; cdr3_nt: TGCAGCGTGATACAGGGAAACACCGGGGAGCTGTTTTTT
v_call: TRBV6-5; clone_size: -; j_call: TRBJ2-1; d_call: TRBD2; cdr3_aa: CASSYSPLLAGGPNEQFF; cdr3_nt: TGTGCCAGCAGTTACTCCCCCCTTCTAGCGGGAGGGCCGAATGAGCAGTTCTTC
v_call: TRBV19; clone_size: many; j_call: TRBJ2-5; d_call: TRBD2; cdr3_aa: CASSGRSGQQETQYF; cdr3_nt: TGTGCCAGTAGTGGTCGTAGCGGGCAGCAAGAGACCCAGTACTTC
v_call: TRBV2; clone_size: few; j_call: TRBJ2-5; d_call: TRBD2; cdr3_aa: CASSEGGLAEETQYF; cdr3_nt: TGTGCCAGCAGTGAGGGAGGGCTAGCGGAAGAGACCCAGTACTTC
v_call: TRBV7-8; clone_size: -; j_call: TRBJ1-4; d_call: -; cdr3_aa: CASSYAVRPNEKLFF; cdr3_nt: TGTGCCAGCAGCTACGCCGTACGGCCTAATGAAAAACTGTTTTTT
v_call: TRBV5-1; clone_size: -; j_call: TRBJ1-2; d_call: TRBD1; cdr3_aa: CASSLEGASRYTF; cdr3_nt: TGCGCCAGCAGCTTGGAGGGGGCATCGCGCTACACCTTC
v_call: TRBV15; clone_size: few; j_call: TRBJ2-7; d_call: -; cdr3_aa: CATSRDWPRGNEQYF; cdr3_nt: TGTGCCACCAGCAGAGATTGGCCACGGGGAAACGAGCAGTACTTC
v_call: TRBV10-3; clone_size: few; j_call: TRBJ2-7; d_call: -; cdr3_aa: CAIRRGDPYEQYF; cdr3_nt: TGTGCCATCAGGAGGGGGGACCCTTACGAGCAGTACTTC
v_call: TRBV20-1; clone_size: -; j_call: TRBJ2-1; d_call: -; cdr3_aa: CSARELSYNEQFF; cdr3_nt: TGCAGTGCTAGAGAGCTGAGTTACAATGAGCAGTTCTTC
v_call: TRBV7-2; clone_size: once; j_call: TRBJ2-2; d_call: TRBD2; cdr3_aa: CASSLEPLAGGPTGELFF; cdr3_nt: TGTGCCAGCAGCTTAGAACCACTAGCGGGAGGGCCCACCGGGGAGCTGTTTTTT
v_call: TRBV11-3; clone_size: few; j_call: TRBJ2-1; d_call: TRBD2; cdr3_aa: CASSPTGTRSNEQFF; cdr3_nt: TGTGCCAGCAGCCCAACCGGGACTAGGAGCAATGAGCAGTTCTTC
v_call: TRBV30; clone_size: -; j_call: TRBJ2-3; d_call: -; cdr3_aa: CAWNLGLGTDTQYF; cdr3_nt: TGTGCCTGGAACCTCGGACTCGGCACAGATACGCAGTATTTT
v_call: TRBV3-1; clone_size: many; j_call: TRBJ2-1; d_call: -; cdr3_aa: CASSQGSRNNEQFF; cdr3_nt: TGTGCCAGCAGCCAAGGGTCAAGGAACAATGAGCAGTTCTTC